The 2 T cell receptor beta chains reported below all come from one sample, sequenced in a study of regulatory T cells in long-lasting Graves disease (dated by TCRdb to about 2021). The time point label on this specimen signifies: newly diagnosed GD, antithyroid drugs for less than 3 months. For both TCR sequencing and RNA sequencing, RNA was extracted from PBMCs in TRIzol. The method was multiplex PCR. Instrument on record: Illumina HiSeq 4000. CDR3 regions were amplified by Arm-PCR with iRepertoire HTBI primers to construct TCR beta libraries. The public reads were quality trimmed at Q25 with fastp and then assembled into clones with MiXCR by TCRdb, keeping productive beta chains. One record per CDR3 amino acid sequence lists the most common genes and DNA. The sample includes 250,000 or so distinct CDR3 sequences, with 20% to 25% observed a single time. Around 13% of the sample goes to the ten largest clones.

The sequencing used peripheral blood mononuclear cells (PBMCs), collected at new diagnosis, from a patient treated with antithyroid drugs. The origin of the receptors is a female donor with Graves disease.

At least ten counts were recorded for this clonotype. CDR3: CSVRTSGSWTDTQYF. The CDR3 nucleotides are TGCAGCGTGCGGACTAGCGGGAGTTGGACAGATACGCAGTATTTT. The genes are TRBV29-1 and TRBJ2-3, with 13 bases that match TRBD2. Germline V gives CDR1 SQVTM, CDR2 ANQGSEA. After removal of 6 bases from V and 3 bases from J, the junction contained 6 bases not matched to a gene. This CDR3 comprises 15 residues.

The chain's CDR3 is CSAPYHSTGELFF. The DNA of the CDR3 is TGCAGTGCTCCTTACCATTCCACCGGGGAGCTGTTTTTT. The chain carries TRBV20-1 and TRBJ2-2; no clear D gene. The V and J ends lost 5 bases and 4 bases respectively, with 11 bases between them. Germline CDR1 DFQATT, CDR2 SNEGSKA (reference sequence). There are 13 residues in the CDR3.